The 21 T cell receptor beta chains below were found in one sample sequenced in a study of shared clonotypes between healthy human individuals. Naivety among CD8 cells was defined by CD45RO negativity and positive CCR7 selection, thereby excluding terminally differentiated effector memory CD45RA+ cells. Data came from immunoSEQ multiplex PCR; TCRdb stores just in-frame clones and leaves some out. Seen here are about 580,000 clones, 98% observed once, and the top ten hold more than 0.3%. The sequencing input was naive CD8+ T cells sorted from blood. The receptors stem from a man aged 30-40 years in good health.

The J gene is TRBJ2-2, the V gene TRBV7-9, with unresolved D. The CDR3 covers 12 residues. Germline assignment: CDR1 SEHNR and CDR2 FQNEAQ (reference sequence). The V gene lost 1 base and the J gene lost 9 bases, with 6 bases spanning the gap. The CDR3 is CASSLEIRELFF. The DNA for the CDR3 is TGTGCCAGCAGCTTAGAGATCCGGGAGCTGTTTTTT.

Regarding this clone: Distinct nucleotide sequences in the sample also encode this CDR3. J is TRBJ1-1 and V is TRBV29-1; no definite D call. This CDR3 is 10 amino acids long. Trimming took 4 bases from V and 3 from J, leaving 3 bases between them. Germline V gene lookup returns CDR1 SQVTM and CDR2 ANQGSEA. CDR3 nucleotides: TGCAGCGTTGTGGACACTGAAGCTTTCTTT. This sequence encodes CSVVDTEAFF.

The genes are TRBV19 and TRBJ2-7, with TRBD1 matching 12 bases. The trim removed 0 bases at V and 7 bases at J, leaving 4 bases unmatched. The CDR3 sequence is 15 residues long. The V gene's germline CDR1 is LNHDA and CDR2 SQIVND (reference sequence). The CDR3 sequence: CASSIDGTGGFEQYF. The CDR3 bases are TGTGCCAGTAGTATAGATGGGACAGGGGGCTTTGAGCAGTACTTC.

The chain carries TRBV6-5 and TRBJ1-2; D not resolved. This CDR3 has 14 residues. The V end lost 6 bases, the J end lost 1 base, and 12 bases lay between the germline ends. Germline V gene lookup returns CDR1 MNHEY and CDR2 SVGAGI. Here the CDR3 reads CASSPAWSNYGYTF. In nucleotides, the CDR3 is TGTGCCAGCAGCCCCGCATGGAGTAACTATGGCTACACCTTC.

V usage is TRBV11-2 and J usage is TRBJ2-7, with 7 bases that match TRBD2. Germline CDR1 is SGHAT and CDR2 is FQNNGV. V dropped 0 bases and J dropped 3; count of bases not matched to a gene: 8. The CDR3 is 16 residues long. The CDR3 DNA reads TGTGCCAGCAGCTTAGATCTCGGGGGGTCAGACTACGAGCAGTACTTC. It yields the protein CASSLDLGGSDYEQYF.

This chain uses TRBV7-9 with TRBJ2-7; D may correspond to TRBD1 or TRBD2 (5 bases each). V lost 5 bases and J 2 bases, leaving 10 bases between the germline ends. CDR3 length: 13 residues. CDR1 and CDR2 (germline): SEHNR, FQNEAQ (reference sequence). As DNA, the CDR3 is TGTGCCAGCAGCCCCATGGGGGCCTACGAGCAGTACTTC. This sequence encodes CASSPMGAYEQYF.

The genes are TRBV4-3 and TRBJ2-2, with TRBD1 identical over 7 bases. The ends lost 0 bases at V and 1 base at J; junction bases unmatched: 5. CDR1 and CDR2 (germline): LGHNA, YSLEER. This CDR3 is 17 amino acids long. CDR3 amino acids: CASSQDPGTENTGELFF. For the CDR3, the DNA is TGCGCCAGCAGCCAAGACCCCGGGACAGAGAACACCGGGGAGCTGTTTTTT.

The gene calls are TRBV29-1 and TRBJ2-1; D not resolved. Germline V gene data show CDR1 as SQVTM and CDR2 as ANQGSEA. Trimming shortened V by 8 bases and J by 9 bases, and 14 bases separated the two germline ends. The CDR3 contains 11 residues. The CDR3 loop reads CSSTRDGEQFF. The CDR3 DNA reads TGCAGCTCCACGCGAGATGGTGAGCAGTTCTTC.

Regarding this clone: Other DNA sequences in this sample translate to the same CDR3. The chain couples TRBV9 to TRBJ2-1, with 7 bases lining up with TRBD2. Unmatched junction bases numbered 3, after V lost 0 bases and J lost 0 bases. CDR3 length: 16 amino acids. CDR1 is SGDLS, CDR2 YYNGEE, per germline. CDR3 bases: TGTGCCAGCAGCGTAGACGGGAGGAGCTCCTACAATGAGCAGTTCTTC. Protein sequence: CASSVDGRSSYNEQFF. The entire variable domain, with the rest obtained from reference TRBV9 and TRBJ2-1, is as follows: DSGVTQTPKHLITATGQRVTLRCSPRSGDLSVYWYQQSLDQGLQFLIQYYNGEERAKGNILERFSAQQFPDLHSELNLSSLELGDSALYFCASSVDGRSSYNEQFFGPGTRLTVL.

Concerning this clone itself: This sample also contains other DNA sequences that code for the same CDR3. The chain combines TRBV27 with TRBJ2-7; D remains unclear. CDR3 length: 12 residues. Germline V lookup: CDR1 MNHEY, CDR2 SMNVEV (reference sequence). Between the trimmed V and J ends, which lost 5 bases and 4 bases, there was a span of 9 bases. CDR3 sequence (DNA): TGTGCCAGCAGTCCCCTTGGATACGAGCAGTACTTC. Residues: CASSPLGYEQYF.

The chain combines TRBV5-1 with TRBJ2-7, with D possibly TRBD1 on 5 matching bases. The CDR3 consists of 15 residues. Deletions cut 3 bases from V and 2 bases from J, with 15 bases between. Germline CDR1 and CDR2: SGHRS and YFSETQ. The CDR3 nucleotides are TGCGCCAGCAGCTCCTACATGGACACCGCCTACGAGCAGTACTTC. It translates to CASSSYMDTAYEQYF.

This clone was detected once. The chain couples TRBV2 to TRBJ1-2, with D maybe TRBD1 (6 bases). Looked up from germline, CDR1 is SNHLY and CDR2 is FYNNEI. V lost 11 bases and J 7 bases, leaving 14 bases between the germline ends. The CDR3 contains 11 residues. The CDR3 DNA reads as TGTGCCCGTTCAGGGGATGGTGGCTACACCTTC. It encodes CARSGDGGYTF.

This sequence joins TRBV4-3 and TRBJ1-5, with TRBD1 as a possible D gene (6 bases). Germline-derived CDR1 and CDR2 are LGHNA and YSLEER. CDR3 length: 17 residues. The ends were cut back, 0 bases at V and 4 bases at J, with 16 bases in the middle. The DNA of the CDR3 is TGCGCCAGCAGCCAAGATTTAAAAAGTAGGGGGAATCAGCCCCAGCATTTT. Protein sequence: CASSQDLKSRGNQPQHF.

In this sample, this clone turned up once. This chain joins TRBV5-1 and TRBJ1-2; 9 bases match TRBD1. J lost 3 bases, V lost 0 bases, and 0 bases had no gene match. CDR3 length: 14 amino acids. Looked up from germline, CDR1 is SGHRS and CDR2 is YFSETQ. The DNA for the CDR3 is TGCGCCAGCAGCTTGGGACAGGGGGACTATGGCTACACCTTC. This encodes CASSLGQGDYGYTF.

The chain carries TRBV7-9 and TRBJ2-7; no definite D call. Trimming took 6 bases from V and 5 from J, leaving 8 bases between them. The CDR3 consists of 11 residues. Germline CDR1 is SEHNR and CDR2 is FQNEAQ (reference sequence). The CDR3 spells CASRNWNEQYF. The CDR3 DNA reads TGTGCCAGCAGGAATTGGAACGAGCAGTACTTC.

The rearrangement uses TRBV5-6 and TRBJ2-2; D gene ambiguous. The V end was cut by 2 bases, the J end by 7 bases, with 12 bases between. The CDR3 has 14 residues. Germline CDR1 and CDR2: SGHDT and YYEEEE. Here the CDR3 reads CASSLEVSDGELFF. As DNA, the CDR3 is TGTGCCAGCAGCTTAGAGGTGAGCGACGGGGAGCTGTTTTTT.

The rearrangement uses TRBV13 and TRBJ2-1; D is perhaps TRBD1 or TRBD2 (5 bases each). Deletions cut 8 bases from V and 4 bases from J, with 15 bases between. The CDR3 has 14 amino acids. The V gene's germline CDR1 is PRHDT and CDR2 FYEKMQ (reference sequence). CDR3 loop: CASATGTPYNEQFF. For the CDR3, the DNA is TGTGCCAGCGCTACCGGGACGCCTTACAATGAGCAGTTCTTC.

The gene calls are TRBV25-1 and TRBJ2-3; D call uncertain. V was cut by 5 bases and J by 2 bases, with 8 bases left in between. Germline CDR1 is MGHDK and CDR2 is SYGVNS. The CDR3 runs 13 residues. Here the CDR3 reads CASSISFTDTQYF. CDR3 coding DNA: TGTGCCAGCAGTATCAGCTTCACAGATACGCAGTATTTT.

The chain carries TRBV19 and TRBJ2-7; 9 bases agree with TRBD1. Trimming cost V 5 bases and J 3 bases; bases outside gene matches: 5. CDR1 LNHDA and CDR2 SQIVND come from the germline V gene (reference sequence). The CDR3 extends over 14 amino acids. In DNA, the CDR3 is TGTGCCAGTAGTCTCCGGGACAGGGTCTACGAGCAGTACTTC. The encoded protein is CASSLRDRVYEQYF.

As DNA, the CDR3 is TGTGCCACCAGCGGCCGGGACCTATCTTCCTACGAGCAGTACTTC. This encodes CATSGRDLSSYEQYF. This chain links TRBV15 with TRBJ2-7; the D gene could be TRBD1 or TRBD2 (5 bases each). The germline V gene has CDR1 LNHNV and CDR2 YYDKDF (reference sequence). The CDR3 extends over 15 amino acids. V lost 5 bases to trimming and J lost 1 base, with 15 bases between them.

CDR3: CASSLGSTEQFF. The CDR3 nucleotides are TGTGCCAGCAGCTTAGGGTCCACAGAGCAGTTCTTC. The chain couples TRBV7-9 to TRBJ2-1; the D is unclear. The length of the CDR3 is 12 residues. Germline V gives CDR1 SEHNR, CDR2 FQNEAQ (reference sequence). The V and J ends lost 1 base and 10 bases respectively, with 8 bases between them.